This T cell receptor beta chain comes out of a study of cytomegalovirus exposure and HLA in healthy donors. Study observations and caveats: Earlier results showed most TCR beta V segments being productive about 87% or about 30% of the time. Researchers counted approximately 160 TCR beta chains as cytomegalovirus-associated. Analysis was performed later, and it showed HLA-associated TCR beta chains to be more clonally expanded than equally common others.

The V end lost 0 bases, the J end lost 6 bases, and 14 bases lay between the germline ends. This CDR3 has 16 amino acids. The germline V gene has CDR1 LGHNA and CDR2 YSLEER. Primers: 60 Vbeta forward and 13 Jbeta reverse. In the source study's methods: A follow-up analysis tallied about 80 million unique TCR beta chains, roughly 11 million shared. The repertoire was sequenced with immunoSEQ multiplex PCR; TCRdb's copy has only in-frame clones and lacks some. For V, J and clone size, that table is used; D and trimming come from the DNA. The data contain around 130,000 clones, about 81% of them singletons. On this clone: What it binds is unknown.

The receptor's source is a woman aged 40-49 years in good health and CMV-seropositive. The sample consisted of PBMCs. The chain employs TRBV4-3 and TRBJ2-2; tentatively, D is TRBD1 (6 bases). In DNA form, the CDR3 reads TGCGCCAGCAGCCAAGAGGGGGCAGGGTATCCCGGGGAGCTGTTTTTT. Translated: CASSQEGAGYPGELFF.